This TCR beta chain was identified during a study of T cell responses to AZD1222 COVID-19 vaccine. Germline V CDR1 and CDR2: SNHLY, FYNNEI. Between the trimmed V and J ends, which lost 9 bases and 2 bases, there was a span of 13 bases. The CDR3 extends over 14 amino acids. Data came from immunoSEQ multiplex PCR; TCRdb stores just in-frame clones and leaves some out. The table includes approximately 140,000 clones, roughly nine tenths detected once. This chain joins TRBV2 and TRBJ2-2; perhaps TRBD2 as D (5 bases). Material: peripheral blood, obtained 28 days after the second AZD1222 dose. The origin of this receptor is an adult who received the AZD1222 COVID-19 vaccine. CDR3 coding DNA: TGTGCCAGAGGAGGAGCGATCAACACCGGGGAGCTGTTTTTT. The encoded protein is CARGGAINTGELFF.